This is a list of T cell receptor beta chains from one sample in a study of cytomegalovirus exposure and HLA in healthy donors. Using immunoSEQ multiplex PCR, the repertoire was profiled, and TCRdb retains in-frame clones only, with some absent. Here the sample spans a few hundred thousand clones, under 80% being singletons. Sample: PBMCs. The receptors derive from a girl between 2 and 10 years old in good health and CMV-seronegative. The CDR3 runs from the conserved cysteine through the conserved F or W. Fields, in order: D gene, V gene, clone size, J gene, CDR3 DNA, CDR3 protein. A D gene is named only where the DNA matches it firmly. Not every row has a clone size; where given, it reads once, few, many or a size class.

TRBD1	TRBV10-3	few	TRBJ1-1	TGTGCCAGCGGACAGGGGAGAGATAAAGCTTTCTTT	CASGQGRDKAFF
.	TRBV5-5	.	TRBJ1-2	TGTGCCAGCAGCCGCGACAGTTCCTACTATGGCTACACCTTC	CASSRDSSYYGYTF
TRBD2	TRBV7-9	.	TRBJ2-1	TGTGCCAGCAGCAACACTAGCGGGAGGGTTTATGAGCAGTTCTTC	CASSNTSGRVYEQFF
.	TRBV7-9	.	TRBJ1-1	TGTGCCAGCAGCTTATGGGAAGGGGACACTGAAGCTTTCTTT	CASSLWEGDTEAFF
.	TRBV19	.	TRBJ2-2	TGTGCCAGTAGACCGACAGGAGACACCGGGGAGCTGTTTTTT	CASRPTGDTGELFF
TRBD1	TRBV2	.	TRBJ1-2	TGTGCCAGCAGGGGGGGACAGGCGAATGGCTACACCTTC	CASRGGQANGYTF
.	TRBV5-1	.	TRBJ2-5	TGCGCCAGCAGTTACGGAGGTGGACAAGAGACCCAGTACTTC	CASSYGGGQETQYF
.	TRBV6-4	.	TRBJ1-6	TGTGCCAGCAGTCCGACAGGAGTGAATTCACCCCTCCACTTT	CASSPTGVNSPLHF
.	TRBV5-1	.	TRBJ2-5	TGCGCCAGCAGTAATTCTGAGGAGGAGACCCAGTACTTC	CASSNSEEETQYF
.	TRBV5-4	once	TRBJ2-1	TGTGCCAGCAGCTTGGTTAGGGCCTCAGCGGTACACCTTTACAATGAGCAGTTCTTC	CASSLVRASAVHLYNEQFF
.	TRBV6-5	few	TRBJ2-2	TGTGCCAGCGATAGAGGGAACACCGGGGAGCTGTTTTTT	CASDRGNTGELFF
TRBD2	TRBV18	.	TRBJ2-5	TGTGCCAGCTCATCTCTAGCGGGACAAGAGACCCAGTACTTC	CASSSLAGQETQYF
TRBD2	TRBV5-4	few	TRBJ2-2	TGTGCCAGCAGCATCGTAGCGGGAGGGCCCGGGGAGCTGTTTTTT	CASSIVAGGPGELFF
.	TRBV11-2	.	TRBJ2-5	TGTGCCAGCAGGTCGGGAGAGACCCAGTACTTC	CASRSGETQYF
TRBD1	TRBV5-5	.	TRBJ1-4	TGTGCCAGCAGCCACGGGACAGAGCGAAATGAAAAACTGTTTTTT	CASSHGTERNEKLFF
.	TRBV11-3	.	TRBJ2-6	TGTGCCAGCAGCTTAGGAGGGAGATCTGGGGCCAACGTCCTGACTTTC	CASSLGGRSGANVLTF
.	TRBV19	once	TRBJ2-3	TGTGCCAGTAGTATCAGCGGAAGCACAGATACGCAGTATTTT	CASSISGSTDTQYF
.	TRBV9	once	TRBJ2-6	TGTGCCAGCAGCGTAGTCGGGGGAACCGTCTCTGGGGCCAACGTCCTGACTTTC	CASSVVGGTVSGANVLTF
TRBD1	TRBV29-1	.	TRBJ2-1	TGCAGCGTCCTAGGGACAGTAGTCTACAATGAGCAGTTCTTC	CSVLGTVVYNEQFF
TRBD2	TRBV5-1	.	TRBJ2-7	TGCGCCAGCAGCTTCGACCCCGGAGCGGGAGCCTACGAGCAGTACTTC	CASSFDPGAGAYEQYF
TRBD2	TRBV5-1	once	TRBJ2-1	TGCGCCAGCAGCCCTCATTCTAGCGGGGCTTACAATGAGCAGTTCTTC	CASSPHSSGAYNEQFF
.	TRBV5-1	.	TRBJ1-1	TGCGCCAGCAGCTTAAGTGGACAGCCTAACACTGAAGCTTTCTTT	CASSLSGQPNTEAFF
TRBD1	TRBV19	.	TRBJ1-4	TGTGCCAGTAGACTGCGGGGACAGGGAGCAACTAATGAAAAACTGTTTTTT	CASRLRGQGATNEKLFF
.	TRBV19	.	TRBJ1-1	TGTGCCAGTACCACCACACCCCAGGGTGGAACTGAAGCTTTCTTT	CASTTTPQGGTEAFF
TRBD2	TRBV27	.	TRBJ2-7	TGTGCCAGCAGTTTATATCCGAACAGGGGACTAGCATCCTACGAGCAGTACTTC	CASSLYPNRGLASYEQYF
TRBD1	TRBV5-4	.	TRBJ2-1	TGTGCCAGCAGGTGGGACAGGTACAATGAGCAGTTCTTC	CASRWDRYNEQFF
.	TRBV19	.	TRBJ1-2	TGTGCCAGTAGTATAGACCCTTCCCCGTACTATGGCTACACCTTC	CASSIDPSPYYGYTF
.	TRBV7-3	.	TRBJ2-5	TGTGCCAGCAGCCCGGCGGGCAGTAAAGAGACCCAGTACTTC	CASSPAGSKETQYF
.	TRBV29-1	.	TRBJ1-1	TGCAGCGTTGTACCGGGGGGCGTCACTGAAGCTTTCTTT	CSVVPGGVTEAFF
TRBD2	TRBV5-6	.	TRBJ2-2	TGTGCCAGCAGCCCGCTAGTTACAGCGGGGTACACCGGGGAGCTGTTTTTT	CASSPLVTAGYTGELFF
.	TRBV6-1	few	TRBJ1-2	TGTGCCAGCTCCCAGGGCGTTGACTATGGCTACACCTTC	CASSQGVDYGYTF
TRBD1	TRBV29-1	few	TRBJ2-7	TGCAGCGTTGCTGACGGGACAGGGTCCTACGAGCAGTACTTC	CSVADGTGSYEQYF
TRBD1	TRBV29-1	once	TRBJ1-5	TGCAGCGTTGGAGGGGCCGGGACAGGGGTCGATCAGCCCCAGCATTTT	CSVGGAGTGVDQPQHF
.	TRBV19	.	TRBJ2-1	TGTGCCAGTAGTATAGGCCTAGCGAGAAACTCCTACAATGAGCAGTTCTTC	CASSIGLARNSYNEQFF
TRBD2	TRBV19	once	TRBJ2-3	TGTGCCAGTAGTACCGAGGGGCTAGCGGGAGGAGATACGCAGTATTTT	CASSTEGLAGGDTQYF
TRBD1	TRBV13	.	TRBJ2-7	TGTGCCAGCAGCAGAGGGGGCCCCTCCTCCTACGAGCAGTACTTC	CASSRGGPSSYEQYF
TRBD1	TRBV7-9	.	TRBJ1-2	TGTGCCAGCAGCTACCGGGACAGGGAGGGGTTCACCTTC	CASSYRDREGFTF